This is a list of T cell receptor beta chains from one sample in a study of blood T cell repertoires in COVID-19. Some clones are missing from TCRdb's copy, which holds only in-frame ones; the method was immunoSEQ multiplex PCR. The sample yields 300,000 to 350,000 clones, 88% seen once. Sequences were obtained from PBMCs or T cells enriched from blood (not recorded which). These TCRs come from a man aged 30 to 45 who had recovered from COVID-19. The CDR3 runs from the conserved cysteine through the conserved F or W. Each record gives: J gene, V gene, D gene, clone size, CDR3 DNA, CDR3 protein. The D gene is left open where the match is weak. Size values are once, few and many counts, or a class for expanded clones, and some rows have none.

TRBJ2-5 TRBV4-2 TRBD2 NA TGTGCCAGCAGCCAAGCGGGGGGGCGAGAGACCCAGTACTTC CASSQAGGRETQYF
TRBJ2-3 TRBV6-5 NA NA TGTGCCAGCAGTTACTCCTCAGAAGCAGATACGCAGTATTTT CASSYSSEADTQYF
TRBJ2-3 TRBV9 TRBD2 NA TGTGCCAGCAGCCCCAATCTAGCGGCCACAGATACGCAGTATTTT CASSPNLAATDTQYF
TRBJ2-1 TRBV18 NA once TGTGCCAGCTCACCACCGAGTTACAGGCCCCCCTACAATGAGCAGTTCTTC CASSPPSYRPPYNEQFF
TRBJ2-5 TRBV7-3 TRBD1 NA TGTGCCAGCAGCTTACTGGGACAGGGGGCTCGAGAGACCCAGTACTTC CASSLLGQGARETQYF
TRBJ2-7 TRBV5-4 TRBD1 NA TGTGCCAGCAGCTTTTCGACAGGGCCTACCTACGAGCAGTACTTC CASSFSTGPTYEQYF
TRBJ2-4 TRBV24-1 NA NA TGTGCCACCAGGGGCCACCCAATAAACATTCAGTACTTC CATRGHPINIQYF
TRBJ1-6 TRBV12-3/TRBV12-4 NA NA TGTGCCAGCAGTTCCGCAGTTAATTCACCCCTCCACTTT CASSSAVNSPLHF
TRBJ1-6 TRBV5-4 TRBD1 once TGTGCCAGCAGCTTGGGGACAGGGCGGAATTCACCCCTCCACTTT CASSLGTGRNSPLHF
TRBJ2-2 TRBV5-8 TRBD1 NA TGTGCCAGCAGACGAGACAGGGGTGGCCTGCCGTCCGGGGAGCTGTTTTTT CASRRDRGGLPSGELFF
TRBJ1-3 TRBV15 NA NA TGTGCCACCAGCAGAGAAAGGGAGGGAACCGCCATATATTTT CATSREREGTAIYF
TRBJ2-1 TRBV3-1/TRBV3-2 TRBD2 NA TGTGCCAGCAGCCAAGATCCCACGAGGAGCGGGGGGGCCGAAAACTCCTACAATGAGCAGTTCTTC CASSQDPTRSGGAENSYNEQFF
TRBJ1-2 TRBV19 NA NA TGTGCCAGTAGTATAGATCCCAGGGCGCCTGGGGATGGCTACACCTTC CASSIDPRAPGDGYTF
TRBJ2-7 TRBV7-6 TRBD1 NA TGTGCCAGCAGCTTAAGCCGGGACAGACCCTCGATTTTTTCTTACGAGCAGTACTTC CASSLSRDRPSIFSYEQYF
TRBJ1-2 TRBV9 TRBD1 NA TGTGCCAGTGGGACAGGGGGATATGGCTACACCTTC CASGTGGYGYTF
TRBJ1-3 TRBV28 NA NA TGTGCCAGCAGTTTTCCCCGTGGGGTCTCACGGGGGGGAAACACCATATATTTT CASSFPRGVSRGGNTIYF
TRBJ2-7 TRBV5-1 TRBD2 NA TGCGCCAGCAGCTTGGGGCTAGCGGGGGACCTTTCCTACGAGCAGTACTTC CASSLGLAGDLSYEQYF
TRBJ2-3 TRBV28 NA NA TGTGCCAGCAGTTTACGTCGTAGCGGATCCACAGATACGCAGTATTTT CASSLRRSGSTDTQYF
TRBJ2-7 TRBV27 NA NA TGTGCCAGCAGTTTATCCCAACAGGGTGGGTCCTACGAGCAGTACTTC CASSLSQQGGSYEQYF
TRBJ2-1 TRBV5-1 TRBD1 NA TGCGCCAGCAGCTTCGACAGGGGCATCAATGAGCAGTTCTTC CASSFDRGINEQFF
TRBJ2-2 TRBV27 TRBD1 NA TGTGCCAGCAGGGTGACAGGGCGTACCGGGGAGCTGTTTTTT CASRVTGRTGELFF
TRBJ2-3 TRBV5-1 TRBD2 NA TGCGCCAGCAGCTTGAGGCTCCAGCGGGGGGGCGGACATACGCAGTATTTT CASSLRLQRGGGHTQYF
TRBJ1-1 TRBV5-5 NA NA TGTGCCAGCAGCTTGGTCGGGGGGCAGAGTACTGAAGCTTTCTTT CASSLVGGQSTEAFF
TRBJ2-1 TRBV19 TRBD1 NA TGTGCCAGTATGCCGGGACAGGGGTGGCATGAGCAGTTCTTC CASMPGQGWHEQFF
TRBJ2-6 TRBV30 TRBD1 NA TGTGCCTGGAAACAGGGGGCTGGGGCCAACGTCCTGACTTTC CAWKQGAGANVLTF
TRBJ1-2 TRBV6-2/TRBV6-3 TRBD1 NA TGTGCCAGCAGTTACATCGGACAGGAGGATGGCTACACCTTC CASSYIGQEDGYTF
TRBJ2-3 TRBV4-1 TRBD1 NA TGCGCCAGCAGCCCCCGGGACAGGGCGAGCACAGATACGCAGTATTTT CASSPRDRASTDTQYF
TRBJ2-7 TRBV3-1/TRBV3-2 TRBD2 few TGTGCCAGCAGCCAAGTGGCTAGCGGGGGGTCCTACGAGCAGTACTTC CASSQVASGGSYEQYF
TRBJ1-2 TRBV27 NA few TGTGCCAGCAGTCCGTACACCGGGACACAGACTAACTATGGCTACACCTTC CASSPYTGTQTNYGYTF
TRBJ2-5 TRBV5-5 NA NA TGTGCCAGCAGCTCGACAGGACAAGAGACCCAGTACTTC CASSSTGQETQYF
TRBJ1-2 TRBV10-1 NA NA TGCGCCAGCGGAGACAGCTACTATGGCTACACCTTC CASGDSYYGYTF
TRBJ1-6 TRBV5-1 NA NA TGCGCCAGCAGCCGGGGGACCGGTAGGGATTCACCCCTCCACTTT CASSRGTGRDSPLHF
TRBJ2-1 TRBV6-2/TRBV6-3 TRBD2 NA TGTGCCAGCAGCCCTATGAGCGGGGGGAGTTGGTACAATGAGCAGTTCTTC CASSPMSGGSWYNEQFF
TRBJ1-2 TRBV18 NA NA TGTGCCAGCTCACCGCGACGCGCGGTCAATGGCTACACCTTC CASSPRRAVNGYTF
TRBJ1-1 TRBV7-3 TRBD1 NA TGTGCCAGCAGTCAAGGGACAGGGTCTTTGAACACTGAAGCTTTCTTT CASSQGTGSLNTEAFF
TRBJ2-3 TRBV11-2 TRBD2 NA TGTGCCAGCAGCTTGGGACTAGCGGGAACTAGCACAGATACGCAGTATTTT CASSLGLAGTSTDTQYF
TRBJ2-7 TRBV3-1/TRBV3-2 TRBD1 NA TGTGCCAGCAGCCATCTTGACAGGGGTACGTCCTACGAGCAGTACTTC CASSHLDRGTSYEQYF
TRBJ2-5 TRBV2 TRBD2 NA TGTGCCAGCAGTGGTGGAGCGGGGGGGCGAGAGACCCAGTACTTC CASSGGAGGRETQYF
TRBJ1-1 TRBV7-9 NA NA TGTGCCAGCAGCTTAGCGTGGGCCGGGAGCACTGAAGCTTTCTTT CASSLAWAGSTEAFF
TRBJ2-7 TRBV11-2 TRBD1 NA TGTGCCAGCAGCTTAGGGGGGACAGGAACCTCCTACGAGCAGTACTTC CASSLGGTGTSYEQYF
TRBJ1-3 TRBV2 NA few TGTGCCAGCACCCGAGACTCTATCGGAAACACCATATATTTT CASTRDSIGNTIYF
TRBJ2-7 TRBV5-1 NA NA TGCGCCAGCAGCTTTACTCTGGACAGCTACGAGCAGTACTTC CASSFTLDSYEQYF